These T cell receptor beta chains were read from a single sample in a study of graft-versus-host responses after intestinal transplantation. The antigens of these receptors remain unknown. Profiling relied on immunoSEQ multiplex PCR, and the TCRdb table lists in-frame clones only, not all of them. The sample holds under 90,000 clones, 75% to 95% seen once. This sample comprised unstimulated CD4+ T cells sorted from spleen or lymph node cells, obtained before transplant. These receptors were collected from a human donor who was the organ donor for an intestinal transplant. The CDR3 runs from the conserved cysteine through the conserved F or W. The D gene is left open where the match is weak. The size of a clone is reported for some rows only, either as once, few or many, or as a class for expanded clones.

V: TRBV25-1
size: .
D: TRBD2
J: TRBJ2-3
DNA: TGTGCCAGCAGTGATTTTCCGGGGGGGCCCGGCACAGATACGCAGTATTTT
CDR3: CASSDFPGGPGTDTQYF

V: TRBV6-5
size: .
D: .
J: TRBJ1-1
DNA: TGTGCCAGCAGATACCAGACCGAGCGGGTCACTGAAGCTTTCTTT
CDR3: CASRYQTERVTEAFF

V: TRBV5-4
size: .
D: .
J: TRBJ1-6
DNA: TGTGCCAGCAGCTTGGGGGAGGGCCAGAATTCACCCCTCCACTTT
CDR3: CASSLGEGQNSPLHF

V: TRBV9
size: once
D: .
J: TRBJ2-5
DNA: TGTGCCAGCAGCGCTAAACTAGAGGTGCAGGAGACCCAGTACTTC
CDR3: CASSAKLEVQETQYF

V: TRBV10-1
size: .
D: .
J: TRBJ2-1
DNA: TGCGCCAGCAGCTCCGGACAGAATCTCTACAATGAGCAATTCTTC
CDR3: CASSSGQNLYNEQFF

V: TRBV5-4
size: .
D: TRBD2
J: TRBJ2-7
DNA: TGTGCCAGCAGCCCGAACCTAGCGGGAGCCTCCTACGAGCAGTACTTC
CDR3: CASSPNLAGASYEQYF

V: TRBV6-6
size: .
D: TRBD2
J: TRBJ2-3
DNA: TGTGCCAGCAGTTACTCGGGTAGCGGGGCCTCCGATACGCAGTATTTT
CDR3: CASSYSGSGASDTQYF

V: TRBV11-1
size: .
D: .
J: TRBJ1-3
DNA: TGTGCCAGCAGCTTTAATACAGGCGCCTCTGGAAACACCATATATTTT
CDR3: CASSFNTGASGNTIYF

V: TRBV2
size: .
D: TRBD2
J: TRBJ2-7
DNA: TGTGCCAGCAGGCGGGAGAGGTACGAGCAGTACTTC
CDR3: CASRRERYEQYF

V: TRBV7-6
size: .
D: .
J: TRBJ2-5
DNA: TGTGCCAGCAGCTTACGGCGGGGAGAGACCCAGTACTTC
CDR3: CASSLRRGETQYF

V: TRBV5-1
size: .
D: .
J: TRBJ2-3
DNA: TGCGCCAGCAGCTTAACAGGGACATTTACAGATACGCAGTATTTT
CDR3: CASSLTGTFTDTQYF

V: TRBV13
size: .
D: TRBD1
J: TRBJ1-4
DNA: TGTGCCAGCAGCTTAGGGACGGCCGGGACAGTGGGCGAAAAACTGTTTTTT
CDR3: CASSLGTAGTVGEKLFF

V: TRBV5-1
size: .
D: TRBD1
J: TRBJ1-2
DNA: TGCGCCAGCAGCTTGGGCCGGGACAGGGGGAATGGCTACACCTTC
CDR3: CASSLGRDRGNGYTF

V: TRBV14
size: once
D: TRBD1
J: TRBJ2-7
DNA: TGTGCCAGCAGCCAAGGGGTTTTAGGGACAGGGATCTACGAGCAGTACTTC
CDR3: CASSQGVLGTGIYEQYF

V: TRBV10-3
size: .
D: .
J: TRBJ1-4
DNA: TGTGCCACCCAGGGAGGCACCTCTAATGAAAAACTGTTTTTT
CDR3: CATQGGTSNEKLFF

V: TRBV6-5
size: .
D: .
J: TRBJ1-1
DNA: TGTGCCAGCAGTTACTCGATGGGGGGAACTGAAGCTTTCTTT
CDR3: CASSYSMGGTEAFF

V: TRBV9
size: .
D: TRBD1
J: TRBJ1-3
DNA: TGTGCCAGCAGCGTAGAACCAGGGGGAGCCTCTGGAAACACCATATATTTT
CDR3: CASSVEPGGASGNTIYF

V: TRBV5-1
size: .
D: TRBD1
J: TRBJ2-2
DNA: TGCGCCAGCAGCTTGAGGGGGCCCAATCCCGGGGAGCTGTTTTTT
CDR3: CASSLRGPNPGELFF

V: TRBV25-1
size: .
D: TRBD1
J: TRBJ2-3
DNA: TGTGCCAGCAGTCAGTGGGCAGGGGGCGAGGATACGCAGTATTTT
CDR3: CASSQWAGGEDTQYF

V: TRBV5-1
size: .
D: .
J: TRBJ2-3
DNA: TGCGCCAGCAGCCCAGCGGACTTCACAGATACGCAGTATTTT
CDR3: CASSPADFTDTQYF

V: TRBV27
size: .
D: .
J: TRBJ2-1
DNA: TGTGCCAGCAGCCAATCTTACTATAATTGGCAAACGTACAATGAGCAGTTCTTC
CDR3: CASSQSYYNWQTYNEQFF

V: TRBV20-1
size: once
D: .
J: TRBJ2-3
DNA: TGCAGTGCTAGTATTCCAGATACGCAGTATTTT
CDR3: CSASIPDTQYF

V: TRBV7-6
size: .
D: .
J: TRBJ2-1
DNA: TGTGCCAGTTCCTATTACAATGAGCAGTTCTTC
CDR3: CASSYYNEQFF

V: TRBV7-6
size: .
D: .
J: TRBJ1-2
DNA: TGTGCCAGCAGCTTAGCGGAGCAGTATGGCTACACCTTC
CDR3: CASSLAEQYGYTF

V: TRBV6-5
size: .
D: .
J: TRBJ1-2
DNA: TGTGCCAGCAGTACCCCCAGATCTAACTATGGCTACACCTTC
CDR3: CASSTPRSNYGYTF

V: TRBV6-4
size: .
D: .
J: TRBJ2-4
DNA: TGTGCCAGCATCGGGGACTCCAAAAACATTCAGTACTTC
CDR3: CASIGDSKNIQYF

V: TRBV15
size: .
D: .
J: TRBJ1-5
DNA: TGTGCCACCAGCAAAAGACAGACTTATCAGCCCCAGCATTTT
CDR3: CATSKRQTYQPQHF

V: TRBV5-4
size: .
D: TRBD1
J: TRBJ1-1
DNA: TGTGCCAGCAGCTCCACAGGGGGCTGGAACACTGAAGCTTTCTTT
CDR3: CASSSTGGWNTEAFF

V: TRBV25-1
size: few
D: .
J: TRBJ2-7
DNA: TGTGCCAGCAGGGACAGCTCCTACGAGCAGTACTTC
CDR3: CASRDSSYEQYF

V: TRBV9
size: once
D: .
J: TRBJ1-1
DNA: TGTGCCAGCAGCCCCGCCGATAGGAACACTGAAGCTTTCTTT
CDR3: CASSPADRNTEAFF

V: TRBV2
size: .
D: TRBD2
J: TRBJ2-2
DNA: TGTGCCAGCAGGGAGAGACTAGCGGGGAAGGACGGGGAGCTGTTTTTT
CDR3: CASRERLAGKDGELFF

V: TRBV7-2
size: .
D: .
J: TRBJ1-4
DNA: TGTGCCAGCAGCCCAATTCCGGGGGAAAAACTATTTTTT
CDR3: CASSPIPGEKLFF

V: TRBV4-1
size: .
D: TRBD1
J: TRBJ1-2
DNA: TGCGCCAGCAGCCAAGATTCAGGGGGGCGAGATGGCTACACCTTC
CDR3: CASSQDSGGRDGYTF

V: TRBV9
size: .
D: .
J: TRBJ1-5
DNA: TGTGCCAGCAGCGTAGAGTCTGGCGGCCAGCCCCAGCATTTT
CDR3: CASSVESGGQPQHF

V: TRBV7-9
size: once
D: TRBD1
J: TRBJ1-1
DNA: TGTGCCAGCAGCCTTCCTCGCCCGGACAGGGACCCTGAAGCTTTCTTT
CDR3: CASSLPRPDRDPEAFF

V: TRBV5-4
size: once
D: TRBD2
J: TRBJ2-7
DNA: TGTGCCAGCAGCTTGACTAGCGGGAGGTTCTACGAGCAGTACTTC
CDR3: CASSLTSGRFYEQYF

V: TRBV6-5
size: once
D: .
J: TRBJ2-5
DNA: TGTGCCAGCAGTCCACGGAGGGGGGGGGAGACCCAGTACTTC
CDR3: CASSPRRGGETQYF

V: TRBV7-8
size: .
D: .
J: TRBJ1-2
DNA: TGTGCCAGCAGCTTACTGGGAGTAAACTATGGCTACACCTTC
CDR3: CASSLLGVNYGYTF

V: TRBV4-1
size: .
D: .
J: TRBJ2-2
DNA: TGCGCCAGCAGCCAAGAGGGGAATGGACGGCACGCGGGTACCGGGGAGCTGTTTTTT
CDR3: CASSQEGNGRHAGTGELFF

V: TRBV11-3
size: .
D: .
J: TRBJ1-1
DNA: TGTGCCAGCAGCTTGGTGCGAGAGGAAGCTTTCTTT
CDR3: CASSLVREEAFF

V: TRBV5-1
size: .
D: .
J: TRBJ2-7
DNA: TGCGCCAGCAGCTTGGGTGGGGGCGCTTCGTCCTACGAGCAGTACTTC
CDR3: CASSLGGGASSYEQYF

V: TRBV6-5
size: .
D: TRBD2
J: TRBJ2-5
DNA: TGTGCCAGCAGTTACTTTCTAGCGGACAATCAAGAGACCCAGTACTTC
CDR3: CASSYFLADNQETQYF